This TCR beta chain was identified during a study of cytomegalovirus exposure and HLA in healthy donors. Study overall: Earlier, 180 million or so T cells were analyzed, and some 120 million unique TCR beta sequences were found among them.

Study-wide findings and caveats: Another analysis was done later, and it associated over 15,000 TCR beta sequences with HLA alleles at 0.05 false discovery rate.

The PCR had 60 Vbeta and 13 Jbeta primers. The protocol was immunoSEQ multiplex PCR, while the TCRdb copy is restricted to in-frame clones and leaves out a portion. The sample shows around 170,000 clones, 75% to 90% of them seen only once. With regard to this clone: Antigen unknown.

The CDR3 is made up of 15 amino acids. The ends lost 3 bases at V and 1 base at J; junction bases unmatched: 2. Germline CDR1 is SNHLY and CDR2 is FYNNEI. The V gene is TRBV2, the J gene TRBJ2-7; 11 nucleotides line up with TRBD2. The TCR comes from a man aged 35 to 55 in good health and CMV-seropositive. What was sequenced was PBMCs. The CDR3 sequence: CASSEGLADSYEQYF. The DNA for the CDR3 is TGTGCCAGCAGTGAGGGACTAGCGGATTCCTACGAGCAGTACTTC.